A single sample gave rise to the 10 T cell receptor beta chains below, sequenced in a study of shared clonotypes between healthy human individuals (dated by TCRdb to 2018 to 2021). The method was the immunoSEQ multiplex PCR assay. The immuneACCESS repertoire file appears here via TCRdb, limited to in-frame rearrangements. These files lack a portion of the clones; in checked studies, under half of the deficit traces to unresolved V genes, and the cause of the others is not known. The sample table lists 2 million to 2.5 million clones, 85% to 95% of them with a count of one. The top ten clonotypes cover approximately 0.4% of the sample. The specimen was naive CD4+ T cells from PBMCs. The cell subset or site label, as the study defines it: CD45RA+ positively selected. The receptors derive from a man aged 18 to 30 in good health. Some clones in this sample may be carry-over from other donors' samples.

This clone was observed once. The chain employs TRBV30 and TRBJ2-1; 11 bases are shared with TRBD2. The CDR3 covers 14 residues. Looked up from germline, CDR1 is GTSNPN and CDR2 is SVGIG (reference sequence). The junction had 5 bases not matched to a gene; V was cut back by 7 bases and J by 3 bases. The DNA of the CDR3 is TGTGCCTATACCCTAGCGGGAGGCTACAATGAGCAGTTCTTC. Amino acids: CAYTLAGGYNEQFF.

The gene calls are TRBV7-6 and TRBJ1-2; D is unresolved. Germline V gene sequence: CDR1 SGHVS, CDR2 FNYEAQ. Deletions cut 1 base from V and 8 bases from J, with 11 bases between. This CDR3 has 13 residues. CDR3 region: CASSLGPLSGYTF. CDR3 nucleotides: TGTGCCAGCAGCTTAGGTCCGCTGTCGGGCTACACCTTC.

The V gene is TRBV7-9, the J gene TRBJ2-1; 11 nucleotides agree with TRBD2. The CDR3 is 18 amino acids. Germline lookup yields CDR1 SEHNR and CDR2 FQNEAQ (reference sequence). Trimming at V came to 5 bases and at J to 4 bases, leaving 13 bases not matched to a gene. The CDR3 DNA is TGTGCCAGCAGCGCACTAGCGGGAGTGAGCTACCATTACAATGAGCAGTTCTTC. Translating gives CASSALAGVSYHYNEQFF.

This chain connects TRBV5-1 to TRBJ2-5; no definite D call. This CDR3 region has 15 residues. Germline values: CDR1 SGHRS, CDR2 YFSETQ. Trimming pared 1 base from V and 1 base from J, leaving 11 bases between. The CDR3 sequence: CASSLIPASQETQYF. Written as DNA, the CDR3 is TGCGCCAGCAGCTTGATTCCTGCCAGCCAAGAGACCCAGTACTTC.

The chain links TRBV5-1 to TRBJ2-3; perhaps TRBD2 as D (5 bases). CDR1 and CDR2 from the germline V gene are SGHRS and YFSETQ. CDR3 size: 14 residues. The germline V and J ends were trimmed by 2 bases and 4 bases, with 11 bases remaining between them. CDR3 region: CASSFGSGADTQYF. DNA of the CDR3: TGCGCCAGCAGCTTTGGGTCCGGGGCAGATACGCAGTATTTT.

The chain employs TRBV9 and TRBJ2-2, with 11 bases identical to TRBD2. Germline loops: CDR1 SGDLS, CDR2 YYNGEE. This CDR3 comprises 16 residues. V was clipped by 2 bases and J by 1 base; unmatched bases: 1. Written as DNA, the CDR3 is TGTGCCAGCAGCGTGACTAGCGGGATGAACACCGGGGAGCTGTTTTTT. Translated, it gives CASSVTSGMNTGELFF.

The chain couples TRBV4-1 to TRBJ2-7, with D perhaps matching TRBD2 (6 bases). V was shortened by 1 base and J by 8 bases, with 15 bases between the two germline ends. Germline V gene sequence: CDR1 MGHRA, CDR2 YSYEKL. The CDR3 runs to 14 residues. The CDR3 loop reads CASSQAGTYTQQYF. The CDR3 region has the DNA TGCGCCAGCAGCCAAGCTGGGACTTACACTCAGCAGTACTTC.

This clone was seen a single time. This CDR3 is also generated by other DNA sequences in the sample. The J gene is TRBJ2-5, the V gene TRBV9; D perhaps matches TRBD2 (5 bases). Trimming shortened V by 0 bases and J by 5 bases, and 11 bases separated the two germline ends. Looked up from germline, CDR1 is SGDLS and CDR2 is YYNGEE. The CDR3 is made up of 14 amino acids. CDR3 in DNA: TGTGCCAGCAGCGTAGGCTCGCGAGGGGAGACCCAGTACTTC. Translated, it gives CASSVGSRGETQYF.

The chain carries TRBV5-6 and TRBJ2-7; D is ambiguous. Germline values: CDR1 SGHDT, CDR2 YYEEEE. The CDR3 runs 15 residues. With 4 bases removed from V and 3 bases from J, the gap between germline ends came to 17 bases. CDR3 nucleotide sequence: TGTGCCAGCAGCCCCGCAGGTCGAGAGATCTACGAGCAGTACTTC. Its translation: CASSPAGREIYEQYF.

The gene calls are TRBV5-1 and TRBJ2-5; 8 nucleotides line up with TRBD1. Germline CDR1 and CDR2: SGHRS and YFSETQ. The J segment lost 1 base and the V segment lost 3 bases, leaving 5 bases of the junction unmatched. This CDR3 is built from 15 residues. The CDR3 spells CASSYGTGIQETQYF. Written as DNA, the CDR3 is TGCGCCAGCAGCTATGGGACAGGCATCCAAGAGACCCAGTACTTC.